This T cell receptor beta chain was identified in a study of siplizumab effects on memory and regulatory T cells. TCRdb's table, derived via immunoSEQ multiplex PCR, lists solely in-frame clones and lacks some. This sample has about 99,000 clones, with about 93% found just once. Germline V lookup: CDR1 SGHRS, CDR2 YFSETQ. V was trimmed by 0 bases and J by 1 base, leaving 10 bases between them. The CDR3 consists of 15 residues. Study-level results: Naive T cells seemed more diverse than memory cells and seemed major alloresponse contributors. Alloreactive sequences tracing back to unstimulated CD4+ memory cells were significantly reduced by siplizumab.

This clone was seen only once. What it binds is unknown. The sample taken for sequencing was Tregs sorted from blood. The genes are TRBV5-1 and TRBJ1-1; unclear D gene. This TCR was sampled from a human donor in good health. This chain's CDR3 is CASSLAAGRNTEAFF. In DNA, the CDR3 is TGCGCCAGCAGCTTGGCCGCCGGACGGAACACTGAAGCTTTCTTT. Complete variable domain (other parts from reference TRBV5-1 and TRBJ1-1): KAGVTQTPRYLIKTRGQQVTLSCSPISGHRSVSWYQQTPGQGLQFLFEYFSETQRNKGNFPGRFSGRQFSNSRSEMNVSTLELGDSALYLCASSLAAGRNTEAFFGQGTRLTVV.